This T cell receptor (beta chain) comes out of a study of Ad26.COV2.S vaccination and SARS-CoV-2 variants. Study observations and caveats: The TCR-based breadth and depth measures might underestimate overall T cell responses. Reportedly, after vaccination the spike-specific CD8+ and CD4+ T cell responses displayed substantial breadth.

With 7 bases removed from V and 5 bases from J, the gap between germline ends came to 14 bases. The CDR3 contains 14 residues. Germline-derived CDR1 and CDR2 are MNHEY and SMNVEV (reference sequence). As concerns this clone: As yet, its antigen is unknown.

Here immunoSEQ multiplex PCR was the method, and the copy in TCRdb shows in-frame clones only, minus some. The sample lists 350,000 to 450,000 clones, roughly four fifths occurring once. Treatment denoted: 15 to 20 received Ad26.COV2.S at low or high dose, single or two shots; about 5 received placebo; per-sample allocation not given. At day 63 after the first vaccine or placebo injection, samples were drawn. The sample was peripheral blood, taken in a trial of Ad26.COV2.S vaccine versus placebo. V and J are TRBV27 and TRBJ2-2; maybe TRBD2 (5 bases). This TCR was sampled from a person aged 18-60 years who received the Ad26.COV2.S COVID-19 vaccine or a placebo. CDR3 nucleotides: TGTGCCAGCACCGTGGGTTCGGGAACCGGGGAGCTGTTTTTT. The encoded protein is CASTVGSGTGELFF.